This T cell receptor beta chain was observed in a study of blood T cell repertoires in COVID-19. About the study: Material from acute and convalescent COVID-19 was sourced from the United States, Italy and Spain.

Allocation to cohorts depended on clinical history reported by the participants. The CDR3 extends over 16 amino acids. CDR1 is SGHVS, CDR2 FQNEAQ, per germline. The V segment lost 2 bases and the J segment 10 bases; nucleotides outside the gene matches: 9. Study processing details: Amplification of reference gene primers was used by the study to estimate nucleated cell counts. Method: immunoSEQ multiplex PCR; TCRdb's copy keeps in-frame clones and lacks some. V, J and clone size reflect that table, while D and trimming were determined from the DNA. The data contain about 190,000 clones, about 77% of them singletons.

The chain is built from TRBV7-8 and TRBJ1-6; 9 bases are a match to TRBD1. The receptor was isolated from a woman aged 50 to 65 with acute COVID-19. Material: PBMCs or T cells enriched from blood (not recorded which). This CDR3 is CASSLQTGTGSSPLHF. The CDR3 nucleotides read TGTGCCAGCAGCTTACAGACCGGGACAGGGAGCTCACCCCTCCACTTT. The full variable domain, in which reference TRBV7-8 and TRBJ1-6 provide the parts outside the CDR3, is GAGVSQSPRYKVAKRGQDVALRCDPISGHVSLFWYQQALGQGPEFLTYFQNEAQLDKSGLPSDRFFAERPEGSVSTLKIQRTQQEDSAVYLCASSLQTGTGSSPLHFGNGTRLTVT.